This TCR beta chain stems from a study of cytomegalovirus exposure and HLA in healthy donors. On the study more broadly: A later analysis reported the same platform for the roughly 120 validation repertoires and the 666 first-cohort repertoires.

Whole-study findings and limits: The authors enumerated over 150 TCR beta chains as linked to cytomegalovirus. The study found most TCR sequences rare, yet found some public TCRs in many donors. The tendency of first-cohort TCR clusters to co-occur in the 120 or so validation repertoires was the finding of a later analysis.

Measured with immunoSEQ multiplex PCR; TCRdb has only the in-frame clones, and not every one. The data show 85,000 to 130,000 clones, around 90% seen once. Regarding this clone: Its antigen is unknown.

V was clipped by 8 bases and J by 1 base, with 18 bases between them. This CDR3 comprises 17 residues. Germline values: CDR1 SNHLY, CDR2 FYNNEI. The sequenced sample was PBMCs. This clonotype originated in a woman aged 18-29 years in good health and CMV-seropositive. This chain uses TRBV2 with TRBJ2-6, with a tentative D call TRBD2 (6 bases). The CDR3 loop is CASGVAGYTSGANVLTF. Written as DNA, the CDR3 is TGTGCCAGCGGGGTCGCGGGGTATACTTCTGGGGCCAACGTCCTGACTTTC.